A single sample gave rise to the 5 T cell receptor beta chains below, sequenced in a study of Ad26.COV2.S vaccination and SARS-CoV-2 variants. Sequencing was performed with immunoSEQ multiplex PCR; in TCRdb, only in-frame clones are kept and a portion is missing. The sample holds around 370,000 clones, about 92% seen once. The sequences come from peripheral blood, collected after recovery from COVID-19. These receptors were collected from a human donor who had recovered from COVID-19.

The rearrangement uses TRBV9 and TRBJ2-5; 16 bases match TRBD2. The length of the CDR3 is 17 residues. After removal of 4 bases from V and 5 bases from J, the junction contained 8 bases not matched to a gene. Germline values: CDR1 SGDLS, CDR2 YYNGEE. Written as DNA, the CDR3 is TGTGCCAGCAGCCATCCGGGACTAGCGGGGGGGCCGGAGACCCAGTACTTC. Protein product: CASSHPGLAGGPETQYF.

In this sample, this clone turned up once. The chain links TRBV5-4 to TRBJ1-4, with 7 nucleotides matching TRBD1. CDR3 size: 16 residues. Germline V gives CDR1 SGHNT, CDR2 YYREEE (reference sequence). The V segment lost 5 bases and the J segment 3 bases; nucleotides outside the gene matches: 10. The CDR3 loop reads CASSSGGDRSNEKLFF. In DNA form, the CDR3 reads TGTGCCAGCAGTTCCGGTGGGGACAGATCTAATGAAAAACTGTTTTTT.

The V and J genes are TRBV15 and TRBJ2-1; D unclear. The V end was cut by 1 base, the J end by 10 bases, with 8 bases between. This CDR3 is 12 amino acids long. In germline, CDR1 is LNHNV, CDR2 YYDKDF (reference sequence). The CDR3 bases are TGTGCCACCAGCAGAGGGCGGCTAGAGCAGTTCTTC. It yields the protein CATSRGRLEQFF.

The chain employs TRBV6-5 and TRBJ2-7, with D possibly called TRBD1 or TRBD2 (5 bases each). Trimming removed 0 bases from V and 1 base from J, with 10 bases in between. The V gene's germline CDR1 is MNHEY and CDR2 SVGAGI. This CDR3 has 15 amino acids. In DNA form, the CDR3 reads TGTGCCAGCAGTTACTCACGGGGCGGATCCTACGAGCAGTACTTC. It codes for CASSYSRGGSYEQYF.

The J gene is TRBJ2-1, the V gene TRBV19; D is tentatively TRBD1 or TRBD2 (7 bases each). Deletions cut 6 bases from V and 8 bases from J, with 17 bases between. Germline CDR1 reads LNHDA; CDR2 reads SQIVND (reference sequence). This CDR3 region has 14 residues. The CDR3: CASSRGGPAHEQFF. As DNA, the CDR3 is TGTGCCAGTAGCAGGGGGGGCCCGGCCCATGAGCAGTTCTTC.